Following are 21 T cell receptor beta chains from one sample sequenced in a study of tumor-infiltrating lymphocytes in oesophageal squamous cell carcinoma (dated by TCRdb to 2016 to 2018). The library was generated by PCR. These reads were obtained on an Illumina HiSeq 2000. TCRdb trimmed the raw reads at Q25, called clones with MiXCR and kept productive beta chains. Identical CDR3 protein sequences are pooled into one entry, listed with their most common genes and DNA. This sample lists 15,000 to 25,000 distinct CDR3 sequences; around 38% were detected once. About 14% of the sample is held by the ten biggest clonotypes. The specimen sequenced was normal esophageal tissue next to the tumor. The receptors here all came from a male donor with esophageal squamous cell carcinoma.

This clonotype came up many times. The chain has TRBV11-1 and TRBJ1-1; possibly TRBD1 for D (5 bases). Trimming shortened V by 3 bases and J by 1 base, and 6 bases separated the two germline ends. The CDR3 has 13 amino acids. The germline V gene encodes CDR1 SGHAT and CDR2 FQDESV (reference sequence). The CDR3 protein is CASSFDRNTEAFF. CDR3 sequence (DNA): TGTGCCAGCAGCTTTGACAGGAACACTGAAGCTTTCTTT.

By frequency in the sample, this clonotype is medium-sized (0.01 to 0.1%). This chain joins TRBV7-2 and TRBJ2-7; D is possibly TRBD2 (6 bases). CDR3 length: 14 amino acids. The germline CDR1 and CDR2 sequences are SGHTA and FQGNSA. Deletions cut 2 bases from V and 2 bases from J, with 10 bases between. The DNA of the CDR3 is TGTGCCAGCAGCTTAATGGGGGGACCCTACGAGCAGTACTTC. This sequence encodes CASSLMGGPYEQYF.

The chain links TRBV12-3 or TRBV12-4 to TRBJ2-3; 12 bases are shared with TRBD2. The DNA end lines up better with TRBJ2-1; the J call may be wrong. CDR3 size: 14 residues. CDR3 nucleotide sequence: TGTGCCAGCAGCTGGACTAGCGGGAACAATGAGCAGTTCTTC. Protein product: CASSWTSGNNEQFF.

The chain is built from TRBV7-4 and TRBJ2-5; D might be TRBD1 (6 bases). The DNA end lines up better with TRBJ2-7; the J call may be wrong. The CDR3 has 14 amino acids. Germline values: CDR1 SGHVT, CDR2 SQSDAQ. This CDR3 is CASSPDRSTYEQYF. Here the CDR3 DNA reads TGTGCCAGCAGCCCAGACAGGTCAACCTACGAGCAGTACTTC.

Comment on this clonotype: No conserved phenylalanine or tryptophan is present at the end of the CDR3, so a read error is the likely explanation. No DNA is shown, since the ends of the CDR3 on it are uncertain; the CDR3 is the one TCRdb lists. The chain couples TRBV27 to TRBJ2-6; the DNA was not used to check the table's D call, TRBD2. Germline loops: CDR1 MNHEY, CDR2 SMNVEV (reference sequence). The CDR3 is 16 amino acids long, termini counted. The CDR3 loop reads CASSRRGADNEQFFGA.

Written as DNA, the CDR3 is TGTGCCAGCAGCTTAGCGCGGGGGACTGAAGCTTTCTTT. It specifies CASSLARGTEAFF. The chain is built from TRBV7-6 and TRBJ1-1, with D perhaps TRBD1 (5 bases). Germline assignment: CDR1 SGHVS and CDR2 FNYEAQ. The CDR3 contains 13 residues. Trimming left V 0 bases short and J 5 bases short, with 7 bases between.

The gene calls are TRBV11-2 and TRBJ2-5; 7 bases align to TRBD1. The J call is doubtful: the DNA matches TRBJ2-1 better. The germline V gene has CDR1 SGHAT and CDR2 FQNNGV. The CDR3 runs to 17 residues. CDR3 bases: TGTGCCAGCAGCTTAGACACACAGGGGCGGATTTACAATGAGCAGTTCTTC. Translating gives CASSLDTQGRIYNEQFF.

A word on this clonotype: This may be a read error: a much more frequent sequence differs by one nucleotide. The J gene is TRBJ2-7, the V gene TRBV5-1; D not resolved. The CDR3 runs 11 residues. The germline V and J ends were trimmed by 0 bases and 2 bases, with 0 bases remaining between them. Germline V gene lookup returns CDR1 SGHRS and CDR2 YFSETQ. In DNA, the CDR3 is TGCGCCAGCAGCTTGGCCTACGAGCAGTACGTC. Translating gives CASSLAYEQYV.

This clonotype came up a few times. The chain uses TRBV7-2 and TRBJ1-2, with 8 bases aligning to TRBD1. This CDR3 region has 15 residues. Germline lookup yields CDR1 SGHTA and CDR2 FQGNSA. V shed 5 bases, J shed 7 bases, and the junction held 12 bases outside the gene matches. In DNA form, the CDR3 reads TGTGCCAGCAGCCCTTACCTAACAGGGGGAGGTGGCTACACCTTC. Translation: CASSPYLTGGGGYTF.

J is TRBJ2-5 and V is TRBV7-3, with D perhaps matching TRBD2 (7 bases). The end of the DNA fits TRBJ2-1 better, so the J call may be wrong. Germline-derived CDR1 and CDR2 are SGHTA and FQGTGA. The CDR3 spans 13 residues. The CDR3 loop is CASSLKGGFEQFF. The CDR3 nucleotides read TGTGCCAGCAGCTTGAAGGGGGGGTTTGAGCAGTTCTTC.

At least ten counts were recorded for this clonotype. The chain recombines TRBV19 with TRBJ2-1; D remains ambiguous. The V end was cut by 3 bases, the J end by 5 bases, with 8 bases between. Germline V gene sequence: CDR1 LNHDA, CDR2 SQIVND (reference sequence). The CDR3 runs to 13 residues. CDR3: CASSITGNNEQFF. CDR3 DNA: TGTGCCAGTAGTATTACGGGTAACAATGAGCAGTTCTTC.

The chain recombines TRBV7-3 with TRBJ2-3; D gene ambiguous. This CDR3 contains 15 residues. Germline values: CDR1 SGHTA, CDR2 FQGTGA. V was clipped by 5 bases and J by 2 bases, with 14 bases between them. In DNA form, the CDR3 reads TGTGCCAGCAGCCCCCTGAAGGATTCCACAGATACGCAGTATTTT. Translated, it gives CASSPLKDSTDTQYF. Full variable domain (rest looked up from reference TRBV7-3 and TRBJ2-3): GAGVSQTPSNKVTEKGKYVELRCDPISGHTALYWYRQSLGQGPEFLIYFQGTGAADDSGLPNDRFFAVRPEGSVSTLKIQRTERGDSAVYLCASSPLKDSTDTQYFGPGTRLTVL.

This clonotype was observed a handful of times. The rearrangement joins TRBV7-2 to TRBJ2-1, with D possibly being TRBD2 (6 bases). From germline, CDR1 is SGHTA and CDR2 FQGNSA. Trimming left V 8 bases short and J 2 bases short, with 16 bases between. This CDR3 is built from 15 residues. The CDR3 DNA reads TGTGCCAGCGGGGGGTTTCTTTCTACCTACAATGAGCAGTTCTTC. This encodes CASGGFLSTYNEQFF.

V usage is TRBV24-1 and J usage is TRBJ2-5, with 13 bases aligning to TRBD2. Near its end, the DNA agrees better with TRBJ2-1, so the J call may be wrong. This CDR3 spans 20 amino acids. Germline values: CDR1 KGHDR, CDR2 SFDVKD. CDR3 nucleotides: TGTGCCACCAGTGATTTCCCCCCTACTACTAGCGGGAGGGCCTTCCATGAGCAGTTCTTC. Protein sequence: CATSDFPPTTSGRAFHEQFF.

The rearrangement uses TRBV27 and TRBJ2-1; D assignment may be TRBD1 or TRBD2 (5 bases each). The V gene lost 4 bases and the J gene lost 6 bases, with 16 bases spanning the gap. CDR1 MNHEY and CDR2 SMNVEV come from the germline V gene (reference sequence). The CDR3 spans 15 residues. The CDR3 here is CASSSYLRDRNEQFF. The CDR3 region has the DNA TGTGCCAGCAGTTCGTATCTCAGGGACCGCAATGAGCAGTTCTTC.

The CDR3 protein is CASSLTSGSGCETQYF. CDR3 bases: TGTGCCAGCAGCCTGACTAGCGGGAGTGGATGCGAGACCCAGTACTTC. The chain carries TRBV7-6 and TRBJ2-5, with 12 bases that match TRBD2. CDR1 SGHVS and CDR2 FNYEAQ come from the germline V gene. The CDR3 spans 16 residues. J lost 5 bases, V lost 5 bases, and 9 bases had no gene match.

Only a few counts were recorded for this clonotype. The chain couples TRBV5-1 to TRBJ2-7, with TRBD2 matching over 12 bases. V lost 2 bases to trimming and J lost 7 bases; unmatched junction nucleotides: 16. This CDR3 has 18 amino acids. CDR1 is SGHRS, CDR2 YFSETQ, per germline. This CDR3 is CASSFRLAGVGTYNEQYF. CDR3 DNA: TGCGCCAGCAGCTTCAGACTAGCGGGAGTGGGTACGTACAATGAGCAGTACTTC. Using reference TRBV5-1 and TRBJ2-7 for the parts outside the CDR3, the full variable domain is KAGVTQTPRYLIKTRGQQVTLSCSPISGHRSVSWYQQTPGQGLQFLFEYFSETQRNKGNFPGRFSGRQFSNSRSEMNVSTLELGDSALYLCASSFRLAGVGTYNEQYFGPGTRLTVT.

This clonotype appeared many times. The chain uses TRBV5-1 and TRBJ2-3; a possible D gene is TRBD2 (5 bases). From germline, CDR1 is SGHRS and CDR2 YFSETQ. V gave up 1 base and J gave up 3 bases, with 9 bases separating them. This CDR3 is built from 14 residues. For the CDR3, the DNA is TGCGCCAGCAGCTTGCTTAGCGAGACAGATACGCAGTATTTT. Protein product: CASSLLSETDTQYF.

V and J are TRBV19 and TRBJ2-1, with D possibly TRBD1 on 6 matching bases. The CDR3 has 13 amino acids. Germline V CDR1 and CDR2: LNHDA, SQIVND (reference sequence). V was trimmed by 6 bases and J by 11 bases, leaving 17 bases between them. As DNA, the CDR3 is TGTGCCAGTAGCCCGATGATTGGACAGCAGCAGTTCTTC. This codes for CASSPMIGQQQFF.

This clonotype occurred a few times. CDR3 loop: CASSQEGRTVADTQYF. CDR3 coding DNA: TGTGCCAGCAGCCAAGAAGGTAGGACAGTCGCAGATACGCAGTATTTT. The chain recombines TRBV3-1 with TRBJ2-3; possible D gene TRBD1, 6 bases. Trimming left V 0 bases short and J 4 bases short, with 14 bases between. Germline CDR1 LGHDT, CDR2 YNNKEL (reference sequence). The CDR3 length is 16 residues.

The CDR3 is CASSLDSGRTLDEQYF. The CDR3 nucleotides are TGTGCCAGCAGCTTAGATTCTGGGCGAACCTTGGACGAGCAGTACTTC. The chain uses TRBV11-3 and TRBJ2-7; D remains unclear. The CDR3 runs 16 residues. Trimming cost V 0 bases and J 5 bases, with 17 bases left between them. Germline V gene sequence: CDR1 SGHNT, CDR2 YENEEA.